A single sample gave rise to the 20 T cell receptor beta chains below, sequenced in a study of molecular identifiers for immune sequencing clone quantification. TCRdb re-derived calls from the PCR reads in MiXCR, one entry per CDR3 protein. The sample yields over 65,000 distinct CDR3 sequences, around a quarter seen once. Sequencing input: naive CD8+ T cells from blood, with Jurkat cell RNA spiked in. Indicated subset: FACS-sorted CD8+CD4-CCR7+CD45RA+ naive T cells. These receptors were collected from a human donor in good health. Some libraries in this study had Jurkat cell RNA spiked in.

On this clonotype itself: One base away lies a much larger clone, so this may be a sequencing read error. The final CDR3 position lacks the conserved phenylalanine or tryptophan, pointing to a likely read error. The V gene is TRBV9, the J gene TRBJ2-7; D is perhaps TRBD2 (7 bases). Trimming pared 10 bases from V and 0 bases from J, leaving 14 bases between. The CDR3 is 13 residues long. Per the germline V gene, CDR1 is SGDLS and CDR2 is YYNGEE. The CDR3 spells CASSGGHSYEQYL. CDR3 nucleotide sequence: TGTGCCTCGTCCGGGGGGCACTCCTACGAGCAGTACCTC.

This clonotype was observed a handful of times. The rearrangement links TRBV6-5 to TRBJ1-5; D may be TRBD1 (6 bases). Trimming stripped 5 bases from V and 2 bases from J, with 10 bases between. The CDR3 length is 14 residues. The V gene's germline CDR1 is MNHEY and CDR2 SVGAGI. The CDR3 bases are TGTGCCAGCAGTACACAGGGAGGCAATCAGCCCCAGCATTTT. Translated: CASSTQGGNQPQHF.

This clonotype was detected ten times or more. The J gene is TRBJ2-3, the V gene TRBV5-1, with D hard to call. Germline-derived CDR1 and CDR2 are SGHRS and YFSETQ. V dropped 1 base and J dropped 2 bases, with 11 bases sitting between them. This CDR3 comprises 15 residues. CDR3 bases: TGCGCCAGCAGCTTGTTACAGCCGTACACAGATACGCAGTATTTT. This translates into CASSLLQPYTDTQYF.

Concerning this clonotype itself: This may stem from a read error, because a much larger clone lies one nucleotide away. DNA of the CDR3: TGTGCCAGCACAGCTCTAGCGGTCTCTGGGACCAACGTCCTGACTTTC. Protein: CASTALAVSGTNVLTF. J is TRBJ2-6 and V is TRBV27; 7 nucleotides align to TRBD2. This CDR3 comprises 16 residues. Germline lookup yields CDR1 MNHEY and CDR2 SMNVEV (reference sequence). Full variable domain (outside the CDR3, taken from reference TRBV27 and TRBJ2-6): EAQVTQNPRYLITVTGKKLTVTCSQNMNHEYMSWYRQDPGLGLRQIYYSMNVEVTDKGDVPEGYKVSRKEKRNFPLILESPSPNQTSLYFCASTALAVSGTNVLTFGAGSRLTVL.

This clonotype was detected ten times or more. This chain links TRBV11-2 with TRBJ1-1, with D possibly matching TRBD1 (6 bases). The V end lost 5 bases, the J end lost 3 bases, and 16 bases lay between the germline ends. The CDR3 extends over 15 amino acids. The germline V gene has CDR1 SGHAT and CDR2 FQNNGV. The CDR3 protein is CASSPAGGVDTEAFF. The CDR3 nucleotides read TGTGCCAGCAGCCCCGCCGGGGGCGTCGACACTGAAGCTTTCTTT. The full variable domain, its missing parts supplied by reference TRBV11-2 and TRBJ1-1, is EAGVAQSPRYKIIEKRQSVAFWCNPISGHATLYWYQQILGQGPKLLIQFQNNGVVDDSQLPKDRFSAERLKGVDSTLKIQPAKLEDSAVYLCASSPAGGVDTEAFFGQGTRLTVV.

On this clonotype: A much larger clone lies one base from this, so it may be a read error. This chain connects TRBV4-3 to TRBJ2-4; D gene unclear. The CDR3 sequence is 14 residues long. Per germline, CDR1 LGHNA and CDR2 YSLEER. The CDR3 reads CASSQDRTADIQHF. CDR3 DNA sequence: TGCGCCAGCAGCCAAGACAGGACCGCTGACATTCAGCACTTC.

CDR3 sequence: CSVTLAPSYNEQFF. CDR3 nucleotide sequence: TGCAGCGTGACCCTAGCGCCCTCCTACAATGAGCAGTTCTTC. V is TRBV29-1 and J is TRBJ2-1; tentatively, D is TRBD2 (6 bases). The CDR3 covers 14 residues. Germline-derived CDR1 and CDR2 are SQVTM and ANQGSEA. The germline V and J ends were trimmed by 6 bases and 0 bases, with 12 bases remaining between them.

This clonotype was seen at least ten times. The V call is TRBV2, the J call TRBJ2-3; 13 nucleotides match TRBD2. CDR1 SNHLY and CDR2 FYNNEI come from the germline V gene. The CDR3 extends over 16 amino acids. V was clipped by 6 bases and J by 5 bases; unmatched bases: 8. The CDR3, as DNA: TGTGCCAGCAGAGCTACTAGCGGGGGGGCTAAAGATACGCAGTATTTT. This codes for CASRATSGGAKDTQYF.

This clonotype was found a few times. A single base separates this from a much larger clone, so it may be a read error. V gene TRBV19 combines with J gene TRBJ2-5, with D possibly being TRBD1 (6 bases). Germline CDR1 and CDR2: LNHDA and SQIVND (reference sequence). The CDR3 loop spans 14 amino acids. The CDR3 DNA reads as TGTGCCAGTTCATCCAGGGACAACCAAGAGCCCCAGTACTTC. This sequence encodes CASSSRDNQEPQYF.

On this clonotype: The germline gene is not matched at one end of the junction; a read error may be the cause. The chain employs TRBV7-2 and TRBJ2-7; unclear D gene. Germline V CDR1 and CDR2: SGHTA, FQGNSA. The CDR3 is made up of 13 amino acids. This CDR3 reads CASSLHKEYEQCF. CDR3 bases: TGTGCCAGCAGCTTACATAAGGAGTACGAGCAGTGCTTC. Combining the CDR3 with reference TRBV7-2 and TRBJ2-7 gives the whole variable domain GAGVSQSPSNKVTEKGKDVELRCDPISGHTALYWYRQSLGQGLEFLIYFQGNSAPDKSGLPSDRFSAERTGGSVSTLTIQRTQQEDSAVYLCASSLHKEYEQCFGPGTRLTVT.

The chain carries TRBV20-1 and TRBJ2-5; the match to TRBD2 covers 11 bases. This CDR3 has 14 residues. V trimming: 3 bases; J trimming: 7 bases; junction bases outside the gene matches: 7. Per the germline V gene, CDR1 is DFQATT and CDR2 is SNEGSKA (reference sequence). The CDR3 DNA follows: TGCAGTGCTAGTCTTCCTAGCGGGGGGCTGACCCAGTACTTC. This sequence encodes CSASLPSGGLTQYF.

Regarding this clonotype: A clone one base away is much larger, so this may be a read error. This chain links TRBV4-2 with TRBJ2-7; TRBD1 is a possible D gene (6 bases). The CDR3 runs 13 residues. Germline values: CDR1 LGHNA, CDR2 YNFKEQ. In DNA form, the CDR3 reads TGTGTCAGCAGCCAAGTACAGGGTAACGAGCAGTACTTC. It is translated as CVSSQVQGNEQYF.

The table lists this clonotype with many counts. The CDR3 bases are TGTGCCAGCAGCTTAGGGGGGCCTGGGGCCAAGGAGCAGTTCTTC. Translating it yields CASSLGGPGAKEQFF. V usage is TRBV11-2 and J usage is TRBJ2-1; D possibly corresponds to TRBD1 (6 bases). The germline V gene has CDR1 SGHAT and CDR2 FQNNGV. V lost 1 base and J lost 10, with 17 bases in between. This CDR3 region has 15 residues. The whole variable domain, remainder taken from reference TRBV11-2 and TRBJ2-1, is EAGVAQSPRYKIIEKRQSVAFWCNPISGHATLYWYQQILGQGPKLLIQFQNNGVVDDSQLPKDRFSAERLKGVDSTLKIQPAKLEDSAVYLCASSLGGPGAKEQFFGPGTRLTVL.

The chain employs TRBV28 and TRBJ1-1; no reliable D call. The V gene's germline CDR1 is MDHEN and CDR2 SYDVKM. The CDR3 sequence is 12 residues long. The ends were cut back, 7 bases at V and 1 base at J, with 7 bases in the middle. The CDR3 coding sequence is TGTGCCAGCAAGGAGCGGAACACTGAAGCTTTCTTT. It encodes CASKERNTEAFF.

This clonotype has ten or more counts. This rearrangement joins TRBV2 to TRBJ1-5; D possibly corresponds to TRBD1 (5 bases). Looked up from germline, CDR1 is SNHLY and CDR2 is FYNNEI. Trimming took 4 bases from V and 4 from J, leaving 11 bases between them. The CDR3 is made up of 14 amino acids. The CDR3 nucleotides are TGTGCCAGCAGTGCAGGGAACTTTAATCAGCCCCAGCATTTT. It translates to CASSAGNFNQPQHF.

This chain connects TRBV4-1 to TRBJ1-1; 7 bases are a match to TRBD1. The germline V gene encodes CDR1 MGHRA and CDR2 YSYEKL. J gave up 6 bases and V 6 bases, and 7 bases lay outside the gene matches. This CDR3 contains 13 residues. This CDR3 is CASSPPDRAEAFF. The CDR3 nucleotides read TGCGCCAGCAGTCCACCAGACAGGGCTGAAGCTTTCTTT.

Many counts were recorded for this clonotype. The rearrangement joins TRBV28 to TRBJ1-1; D is undetermined. This CDR3 is built from 12 residues. Trimming took off 0 bases at V and 7 bases at J, with 6 bases between the two ends. The germline V gene encodes CDR1 MDHEN and CDR2 SYDVKM. CDR3: CASSLWVVEAFF. CDR3 DNA: TGTGCCAGCAGTTTATGGGTAGTTGAAGCTTTCTTT.

There are a few counts of this clonotype. V gene TRBV13 combines with J gene TRBJ2-7; TRBD1 is a possible D gene (5 bases). Germline V gene data show CDR1 as PRHDT and CDR2 as FYEKMQ (reference sequence). V was shortened by 2 bases and J by 1 base, with 9 bases between the two germline ends. This CDR3 comprises 14 residues. The chain's CDR3 is CASSLRGQSYEQYF. Written as DNA, the CDR3 is TGTGCCAGCAGCTTAAGGGGCCAGTCCTACGAGCAGTACTTC.

This clonotype has at least ten counts. The chain uses TRBV27 and TRBJ2-1; 7 bases fit TRBD1. The germline V gene has CDR1 MNHEY and CDR2 SMNVEV (reference sequence). With V trimmed by 3 bases and J by 3 bases, 2 bases remained unmatched. This CDR3 spans 14 amino acids. CDR3 DNA sequence: TGTGCCAGCAGTTTTGGACAGGTCTACAATGAGCAGTTCTTC. Its translation: CASSFGQVYNEQFF.

The chain combines TRBV2 with TRBJ1-1, with 8 bases fitting TRBD1. Germline V gene sequence: CDR1 SNHLY, CDR2 FYNNEI. This CDR3 spans 18 amino acids. The junction had 12 bases not matched to a gene; V was cut back by 3 bases and J by 0 bases. The CDR3 nucleotides are TGTGCCAGCAGTGATGGGGCTGGGGCAGGGGGCTTGAACACTGAAGCTTTCTTT. Translated: CASSDGAGAGGLNTEAFF. Full variable domain (remainder filled in from reference TRBV2 and TRBJ1-1): EPEVTQTPSHQVTQMGQEVILRCVPISNHLYFYWYRQILGQKVEFLVSFYNNEISEKSEIFDDQFSVERPDGSNFTLKIRSTKLEDSAMYFCASSDGAGAGGLNTEAFFGQGTRLTVV.